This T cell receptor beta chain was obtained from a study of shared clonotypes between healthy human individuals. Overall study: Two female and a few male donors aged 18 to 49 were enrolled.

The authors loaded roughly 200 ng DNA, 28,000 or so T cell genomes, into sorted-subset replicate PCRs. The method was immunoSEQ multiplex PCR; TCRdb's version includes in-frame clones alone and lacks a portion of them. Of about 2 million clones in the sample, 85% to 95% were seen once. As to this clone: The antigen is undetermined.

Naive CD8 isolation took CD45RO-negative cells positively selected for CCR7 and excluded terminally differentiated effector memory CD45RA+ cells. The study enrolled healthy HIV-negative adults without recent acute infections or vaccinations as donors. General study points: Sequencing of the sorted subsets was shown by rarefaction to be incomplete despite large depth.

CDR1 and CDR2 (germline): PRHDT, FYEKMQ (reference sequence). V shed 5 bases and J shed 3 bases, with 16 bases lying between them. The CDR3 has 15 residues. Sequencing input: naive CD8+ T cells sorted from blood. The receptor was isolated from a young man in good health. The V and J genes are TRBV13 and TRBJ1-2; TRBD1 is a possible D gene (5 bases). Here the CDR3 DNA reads TGTGCCAGCAGCAAATCCAGGGTCTCAGACTATGGCTACACCTTC. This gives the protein CASSKSRVSDYGYTF.